These 7 T cell receptor beta chains were all obtained from the same sample, sequenced in a study of early T cells in non-severe SARS-CoV-2 infection. TCRdb re-called the 5' RACE reads with MiXCR, one entry per CDR3 protein. The data show about 110,000 distinct CDR3 sequences, with 9% to 14% seen just once and approximately 3.1% held by the top ten. Sequencing was performed on whole blood. Receptors were obtained from an adult who was a healthcare worker with PCR-confirmed SARS-CoV-2 infection or an uninfected control (not recorded which).

This clonotype has a count of ten or more. The chain joins TRBV9 to TRBJ2-7; D call uncertain. The CDR3 length is 12 residues. The V end was cut by 0 bases, the J end by 6 bases, with 7 bases between. CDR1 is SGDLS, CDR2 YYNGEE, per germline. CDR3 in amino acids: CASSVGDAEQYF. The DNA for the CDR3 is TGTGCCAGCAGCGTAGGTGACGCCGAGCAGTACTTC.

This clonotype was counted at least ten times. The chain uses TRBV2 and TRBJ1-6; 8 bases agree with TRBD1. V dropped 5 bases and J dropped 7; count of bases not matched to a gene: 10. Germline CDR1 and CDR2: SNHLY and FYNNEI. CDR3 length: 16 amino acids. This chain's CDR3 is CASSRQGPSLNSPLHF. CDR3 sequence (DNA): TGTGCCAGCAGTCGACAGGGGCCAAGCCTAAATTCACCCCTCCACTTT.

The chain joins TRBV6-1 to TRBJ2-3; a weak D match, TRBD1 (6 bases). Trimming shortened V by 4 bases and J by 4 bases, and 15 bases separated the two germline ends. This CDR3 is built from 15 residues. Germline V gene sequence: CDR1 MNHNS, CDR2 SASEGT. In nucleotides, the CDR3 is TGTGCCAGCAGTGGGTCCCGTTCAGGGGCAGATACGCAGTATTTT. Translating gives CASSGSRSGADTQYF.

The chain has TRBV3-1 and TRBJ2-1; tentatively, D is TRBD2 (6 bases). Looked up from germline, CDR1 is LGHDT and CDR2 is YNNKEL (reference sequence). This CDR3 contains 16 residues. Trimming took off 1 base at V and 0 bases at J, with 10 bases between the two ends. CDR3 sequence reads: CASSQVAGSSYNEQFF. CDR3 DNA: TGTGCCAGCAGCCAAGTCGCCGGGAGCTCCTACAATGAGCAGTTCTTC.

The J gene is TRBJ2-1, the V gene TRBV29-1; 7 bases map to TRBD2. Per germline, CDR1 SQVTM and CDR2 ANQGSEA. V lost 7 bases, J lost 8 bases, and 23 bases stayed unmatched. CDR3 length equals 17 residues. The chain's CDR3 is CSAILLGLAAKRDEQFF. The CDR3 DNA sequence: TGCAGCGCTATACTACTTGGGCTAGCGGCAAAGAGAGATGAGCAGTTCTTC.

In its sample, this clonotype was seen a few times. V and J are TRBV25-1 and TRBJ1-1; D is undetermined. Trimming took 6 bases from V and 0 from J, leaving 8 bases between them. Germline CDR1 is MGHDK and CDR2 is SYGVNS. CDR3 size: 13 residues. The chain's CDR3 is CASRGPLNTEAFF. The CDR3 coding sequence is TGTGCCAGCAGGGGCCCCTTGAACACTGAAGCTTTCTTT.

This sequence joins TRBV9 and TRBJ2-2; 8 bases align to TRBD2. In germline, CDR1 is SGDLS, CDR2 YYNGEE. Trimming at V came to 4 bases and at J to 2 bases, leaving 7 bases not matched to a gene. CDR3 length equals 16 residues. CDR3 sequence: CASSLTGTRNTGELFF. As DNA, the CDR3 is TGTGCCAGCAGCTTGACCGGGACTAGAAACACCGGGGAGCTGTTTTTT.